Each of the 4 T cell receptor beta chains below was sequenced from the same sample in a study of cytomegalovirus exposure and HLA in healthy donors. Use of 60 Vbeta and 13 Jbeta primers characterized the PCR. The assay was immunoSEQ multiplex PCR, and TCRdb's table has in-frame clones only and misses some. The sample has 150,000 or so clones; 65% to 85% are singletons. What was sequenced was PBMCs. Source of these receptors: a male donor in good health and CMV-seronegative.

J is TRBJ2-5 and V is TRBV4-1; the match to TRBD2 covers 12 bases. The DNA end lines up better with TRBJ2-7; the J call may be wrong. This CDR3 has 15 amino acids. Per the germline V gene, CDR1 is MGHRA and CDR2 is YSYEKL. This CDR3 reads CASSLTSGGSYEQYF. The CDR3 nucleotides read TGCGCCAGCAGCCTGACTAGCGGGGGTTCCTACGAGCAGTACTTC.

This clone is a singleton in its sample. The chain uses TRBV29-1 and TRBJ2-1; the match to TRBD1 covers 9 bases. The junction had 22 bases not matched to a gene; V was cut back by 2 bases and J by 2 bases. This CDR3 spans 21 amino acids. Germline V gene data show CDR1 as SQVTM and CDR2 as ANQGSEA. The CDR3 region is CSVEREGTGKVLRKTYNEQFF. The CDR3 DNA reads TGCAGCGTTGAACGAGAAGGGACAGGGAAAGTTTTGAGAAAAACCTACAATGAGCAGTTCTTC.

The rearrangement uses TRBV5-6 and TRBJ1-1; unclear D gene. Between the trimmed V and J ends, which lost 0 bases and 6 bases, there was a span of 12 bases. The CDR3 has 14 residues. Germline CDR1 SGHDT, CDR2 YYEEEE. The CDR3 region is CASSLAGNKAEAFF. For the CDR3, the DNA is TGTGCCAGCAGCTTGGCGGGAAATAAAGCTGAAGCTTTCTTT.

The chain is built from TRBV5-4 and TRBJ1-1; the match to TRBD1 covers 7 bases. Per the germline V gene, CDR1 is SGHNT and CDR2 is YYREEE (reference sequence). The CDR3 extends over 14 amino acids. V shed 9 bases, J shed 4 bases, and the junction held 12 bases outside the gene matches. CDR3 region: CATRNGQAPTEAFF. The CDR3 DNA reads TGTGCCACCCGAAATGGACAGGCCCCCACTGAAGCTTTCTTT.